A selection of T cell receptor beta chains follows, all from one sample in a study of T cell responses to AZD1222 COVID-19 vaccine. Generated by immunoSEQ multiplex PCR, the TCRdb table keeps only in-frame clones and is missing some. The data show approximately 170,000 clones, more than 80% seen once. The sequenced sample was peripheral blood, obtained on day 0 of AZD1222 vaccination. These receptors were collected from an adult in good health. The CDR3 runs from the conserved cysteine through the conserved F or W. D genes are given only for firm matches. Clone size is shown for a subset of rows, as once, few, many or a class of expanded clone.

CDR3 DNA: TGTGCCAGCAGCCCAAGACAACATGGCTACACCTTC; CDR3 protein: CASSPRQHGYTF; D gene: .; J gene: TRBJ1-2; clone size: .; V gene: TRBV7-9
CDR3 DNA: TGTGCCAGCAGCCCCGGGACTAGCACCGGGGAGCTGTTTTTT; CDR3 protein: CASSPGTSTGELFF; D gene: TRBD2; J gene: TRBJ2-2; clone size: .; V gene: TRBV9
CDR3 DNA: TGCGCCAGCAGGTCCCAGGCGACTTTAGATACGCAGTATTTT; CDR3 protein: CASRSQATLDTQYF; D gene: .; J gene: TRBJ2-3; clone size: .; V gene: TRBV5-1
CDR3 DNA: TGTGCCAGCAGCGTAGGGGTAGGTTTGTCAGATACGCAGTATTTT; CDR3 protein: CASSVGVGLSDTQYF; D gene: .; J gene: TRBJ2-3; clone size: .; V gene: TRBV9
CDR3 DNA: TGTGCCAGTTATTCGGGCGTGACCGGGGAGCTGTTTTTT; CDR3 protein: CASYSGVTGELFF; D gene: .; J gene: TRBJ2-2; clone size: .; V gene: TRBV19
CDR3 DNA: TGTGCCAGCAGCCCCCGGGACAGGTATTCTGGAAACACCATATATTTT; CDR3 protein: CASSPRDRYSGNTIYF; D gene: TRBD1; J gene: TRBJ1-3; clone size: .; V gene: TRBV11-2
CDR3 DNA: TGTGCCACCAGTGATTTGGGACAGGGTGTGGCGGAGGAGCAGTTCTTC; CDR3 protein: CATSDLGQGVAEEQFF; D gene: TRBD1; J gene: TRBJ2-1; clone size: .; V gene: TRBV24-1
CDR3 DNA: TGTGCCAGCTCACCACCGGTGACCTCCCTCGGACAGCCCCAGCATTTT; CDR3 protein: CASSPPVTSLGQPQHF; D gene: .; J gene: TRBJ1-5; clone size: .; V gene: TRBV18
CDR3 DNA: TGTGCCAGCAGTGTGTTTCCCTTGGGACAGGGGACCCCTAACTATGGCTACACCTTC; CDR3 protein: CASSVFPLGQGTPNYGYTF; D gene: TRBD1; J gene: TRBJ1-2; clone size: .; V gene: TRBV6-1
CDR3 DNA: TGTGCCAGCAGTTCCAATTCAGGGGTCTACAATGAGCAGTTCTTC; CDR3 protein: CASSSNSGVYNEQFF; D gene: .; J gene: TRBJ2-1; clone size: .; V gene: TRBV2
CDR3 DNA: TGTGCCAGCAAGTACCCGGGACACCTTTTATCCTACAATGAGCAGTTCTTC; CDR3 protein: CASKYPGHLLSYNEQFF; D gene: .; J gene: TRBJ2-1; clone size: few; V gene: TRBV2
CDR3 DNA: TGTGCCAGCAGCACCTCCTGGGGTTTGTACGAGCAGTACTTC; CDR3 protein: CASSTSWGLYEQYF; D gene: .; J gene: TRBJ2-7; clone size: .; V gene: TRBV5-6
CDR3 DNA: TGTGCCAGCAGCTTAAGCATTAACTATGGCTACACCTTC; CDR3 protein: CASSLSINYGYTF; D gene: .; J gene: TRBJ1-2; clone size: .; V gene: TRBV7-9
CDR3 DNA: TGTGCCAGCAGTTTGACTCCTTCGTGGGGAAATGAGCAGTTCTTC; CDR3 protein: CASSLTPSWGNEQFF; D gene: .; J gene: TRBJ2-1; clone size: .; V gene: TRBV27
CDR3 DNA: TGTGCCAGCAGCATCGGGACAGGGGAGGCTCAGCCCCAGCATTTT; CDR3 protein: CASSIGTGEAQPQHF; D gene: TRBD1; J gene: TRBJ1-5; clone size: .; V gene: TRBV9
CDR3 DNA: TGTGCCAGCAGCTGGGGCGATTACGAGCAGTACTTC; CDR3 protein: CASSWGDYEQYF; D gene: .; J gene: TRBJ2-7; clone size: .; V gene: TRBV5-5
CDR3 DNA: TGTGCCAGTAGTATCCCCGCCTTGGGACAGACAAATGGAATATATGGCTACACCTTC; CDR3 protein: CASSIPALGQTNGIYGYTF; D gene: TRBD1; J gene: TRBJ1-2; clone size: .; V gene: TRBV19
CDR3 DNA: TGCGCCAGCAGCGCCAGCCCCGGGGACGGTGCGGCTTCACCCCTCCACTTT; CDR3 protein: CASSASPGDGAASPLHF; D gene: .; J gene: TRBJ1-6; clone size: .; V gene: TRBV5-1
CDR3 DNA: TGCGCCAGCAGCCTTCAGAAAGGAGATGAGCAGTTCTTC; CDR3 protein: CASSLQKGDEQFF; D gene: .; J gene: TRBJ2-1; clone size: once; V gene: TRBV4-3
CDR3 DNA: TGTGCCAGCAGCTTAACCGCCAGCAGGAGCACAGATACGCAGTATTTT; CDR3 protein: CASSLTASRSTDTQYF; D gene: .; J gene: TRBJ2-3; clone size: .; V gene: TRBV7-3
CDR3 DNA: TGTGCCAGCAGCTCACTCCGGGAGTCACCCCTCCACTTT; CDR3 protein: CASSSLRESPLHF; D gene: .; J gene: TRBJ1-6; clone size: .; V gene: TRBV9
CDR3 DNA: TGTGCCAGCACCAAAAACGGGGCGCTTCCCCCTAATACAACGAACACTGAAGCTTTCTTT; CDR3 protein: CASTKNGALPPNTTNTEAFF; D gene: .; J gene: TRBJ1-1; clone size: .; V gene: TRBV27
CDR3 DNA: TGCAGCGTGCTGTCGTCAGGGGGCGCCGAAAAACTGTTTTTT; CDR3 protein: CSVLSSGGAEKLFF; D gene: TRBD1; J gene: TRBJ1-4; clone size: .; V gene: TRBV29-1
CDR3 DNA: TGTGCCAGCAGGGGCGGACAGTTCTATGGCTACACCTTC; CDR3 protein: CASRGGQFYGYTF; D gene: .; J gene: TRBJ1-2; clone size: .; V gene: TRBV7-2
CDR3 DNA: TGTGCCAGCAGCTTAGTTGGGACCCACCGCTTATACTCTGGAAACACCATATATTTT; CDR3 protein: CASSLVGTHRLYSGNTIYF; D gene: .; J gene: TRBJ1-3; clone size: .; V gene: TRBV7-2
CDR3 DNA: TGTGCCAGCAGGAAAATCGTCTCTGGTGAAAAACTGTTTTTT; CDR3 protein: CASRKIVSGEKLFF; D gene: .; J gene: TRBJ1-4; clone size: .; V gene: TRBV11-2
CDR3 DNA: TGTGCCAGCAGCTTAGGTTGGGGCGAGAGCTCTGGAAACACCATATATTTT; CDR3 protein: CASSLGWGESSGNTIYF; D gene: .; J gene: TRBJ1-3; clone size: few; V gene: TRBV7-2
CDR3 DNA: TGTGCCAGCAGCCCCCGGCTAGGGGGCACAGATACGCAGTATTTT; CDR3 protein: CASSPRLGGTDTQYF; D gene: .; J gene: TRBJ2-3; clone size: .; V gene: TRBV7-9
CDR3 DNA: TGTGCCAGCTTTTTCGCGGGACAGGGGGCGGAAGGCGGGGAGCTGTTTTTT; CDR3 protein: CASFFAGQGAEGGELFF; D gene: TRBD1; J gene: TRBJ2-2; clone size: .; V gene: TRBV18
CDR3 DNA: TGTGCCAGCAGTGATGAGAGTAGGGGTGGCTACACCTTC; CDR3 protein: CASSDESRGGYTF; D gene: .; J gene: TRBJ1-2; clone size: .; V gene: TRBV2
CDR3 DNA: TGTGCCGGGAGGACACACTCTGGAAACACCATATATTTT; CDR3 protein: CAGRTHSGNTIYF; D gene: .; J gene: TRBJ1-3; clone size: .; V gene: TRBV6-5
CDR3 DNA: TGTGCCAGCAGCTATAGCAATCAGCCCCAGCATTTT; CDR3 protein: CASSYSNQPQHF; D gene: .; J gene: TRBJ1-5; clone size: .; V gene: TRBV25-1
CDR3 DNA: TGTGCCAGTAGGAAGACAGGGGACGAGCAGTACTTC; CDR3 protein: CASRKTGDEQYF; D gene: TRBD1; J gene: TRBJ2-7; clone size: .; V gene: TRBV19
CDR3 DNA: TGCGCCAGCAGCCAAGACAGGGTTTTCTATGGCTACACCTTC; CDR3 protein: CASSQDRVFYGYTF; D gene: .; J gene: TRBJ1-2; clone size: .; V gene: TRBV4-1
CDR3 DNA: TGTGCCAGCAGCTTGGGACAGGGGGCGTGGAACACCATATATTTT; CDR3 protein: CASSLGQGAWNTIYF; D gene: TRBD1; J gene: TRBJ1-3; clone size: .; V gene: TRBV7-2
CDR3 DNA: TGTGCCAGCAGCGCGGGACAGCTATACAATGAGCAGTTCTTC; CDR3 protein: CASSAGQLYNEQFF; D gene: .; J gene: TRBJ2-1; clone size: .; V gene: TRBV13
CDR3 DNA: TGTGCCAGTAGGCCTGTTTTGGGGAATGGAAACACCATATATTTT; CDR3 protein: CASRPVLGNGNTIYF; D gene: .; J gene: TRBJ1-3; clone size: .; V gene: TRBV19
CDR3 DNA: TGTGCCAGCAGCCGGGCAGACAACTATGGCTACACCTTC; CDR3 protein: CASSRADNYGYTF; D gene: .; J gene: TRBJ1-2; clone size: .; V gene: TRBV14
CDR3 DNA: TGCGCCAGCAGCCAAGGTCTGATTAGGGAAGATACGCAGTATTTT; CDR3 protein: CASSQGLIREDTQYF; D gene: .; J gene: TRBJ2-3; clone size: .; V gene: TRBV4-1
CDR3 DNA: TGTGCCTGGAGCCCGGGCTCCTACAATGAGCAGTTCTTC; CDR3 protein: CAWSPGSYNEQFF; D gene: .; J gene: TRBJ2-1; clone size: .; V gene: TRBV30
CDR3 DNA: TGTGCCAGCAGCCTCATGGGAGTTGGTTTGGAGACCCAGTACTTC; CDR3 protein: CASSLMGVGLETQYF; D gene: .; J gene: TRBJ2-5; clone size: .; V gene: TRBV7-3
CDR3 DNA: TGTGCCAGCAGTTTCGAGGGATTAAACACCATATATTTT; CDR3 protein: CASSFEGLNTIYF; D gene: .; J gene: TRBJ1-3; clone size: .; V gene: TRBV12-3/TRBV12-4
CDR3 DNA: TGTGCTAGCAGCCCTTGGAGTAGCGGGACGTTGGATACGCAGTATTTT; CDR3 protein: CASSPWSSGTLDTQYF; D gene: TRBD2; J gene: TRBJ2-3; clone size: .; V gene: TRBV7-7
CDR3 DNA: TGTGCCAGCAGTTCAGGGTTCGGCGAAGCTTTCTTT; CDR3 protein: CASSSGFGEAFF; D gene: .; J gene: TRBJ1-1; clone size: .; V gene: TRBV28
CDR3 DNA: TGCAGTGCTAGTCCCAGGGTCTACGAGCAGTACTTC; CDR3 protein: CSASPRVYEQYF; D gene: .; J gene: TRBJ2-7; clone size: .; V gene: TRBV20-1
CDR3 DNA: TGTGCCTGGGCCCGTTTAGAAAAACTGTTTTTT; CDR3 protein: CAWARLEKLFF; D gene: .; J gene: TRBJ1-4; clone size: .; V gene: TRBV30
CDR3 DNA: TGTGCCACCAGTGATCCCGGGACAGGGCAAGAGACCCAGTACTTC; CDR3 protein: CATSDPGTGQETQYF; D gene: TRBD1; J gene: TRBJ2-5; clone size: .; V gene: TRBV24-1
CDR3 DNA: TGTGCCAGCAGTTTGGTGGGCGAGCAGTACTTC; CDR3 protein: CASSLVGEQYF; D gene: .; J gene: TRBJ2-7; clone size: .; V gene: TRBV12-3/TRBV12-4
CDR3 DNA: TGTGCCAGCAGCTTAGCCGGCACAGGGGTCTCTGGAAACACCATATATTTT; CDR3 protein: CASSLAGTGVSGNTIYF; D gene: TRBD1; J gene: TRBJ1-3; clone size: once; V gene: TRBV7-2
CDR3 DNA: TGTGCCAGCTCACCTTTTACAGGGGGTAATAATTCACCCCTCCACTTT; CDR3 protein: CASSPFTGGNNSPLHF; D gene: TRBD1; J gene: TRBJ1-6; clone size: .; V gene: TRBV18
CDR3 DNA: TGTGCCAGCAGCCCTACTGGGACGGCCTATGGCTACACCTTC; CDR3 protein: CASSPTGTAYGYTF; D gene: .; J gene: TRBJ1-2; clone size: .; V gene: TRBV4-2
CDR3 DNA: TGTGCCAGTAGGACACTGAAGAGCACAGATACGCAGTATTTT; CDR3 protein: CASRTLKSTDTQYF; D gene: .; J gene: TRBJ2-3; clone size: once; V gene: TRBV2
CDR3 DNA: TGTGCCAGCAGCATAGGACAGGGCCGAAACTCTGGAAACACCATATATTTT; CDR3 protein: CASSIGQGRNSGNTIYF; D gene: TRBD1; J gene: TRBJ1-3; clone size: .; V gene: TRBV9
CDR3 DNA: TGTGCCAGCAGTGAGCTAGCGGCTAGCACAGATACGCAGTATTTT; CDR3 protein: CASSELAASTDTQYF; D gene: TRBD2; J gene: TRBJ2-3; clone size: few; V gene: TRBV6-4
CDR3 DNA: TGTGCCAGCAGTTACTTCCAAGGATACAATCAGCCCCAGCATTTT; CDR3 protein: CASSYFQGYNQPQHF; D gene: .; J gene: TRBJ1-5; clone size: .; V gene: TRBV6-2/TRBV6-3
CDR3 DNA: TGTGCCAGCAGCTTAGTCATGGGCTCGGACACTGAAGCTTTCTTT; CDR3 protein: CASSLVMGSDTEAFF; D gene: .; J gene: TRBJ1-1; clone size: .; V gene: TRBV7-6
CDR3 DNA: TGTGCCAGCAGAACAGGGGACTATGGCTACACCTTC; CDR3 protein: CASRTGDYGYTF; D gene: TRBD1; J gene: TRBJ1-2; clone size: .; V gene: TRBV28
CDR3 DNA: TGCGCCAGCAGCCAAGGGCCTGCGGGGGCTGAAGCTTTCTTT; CDR3 protein: CASSQGPAGAEAFF; D gene: .; J gene: TRBJ1-1; clone size: .; V gene: TRBV5-1
CDR3 DNA: TGTGCCAGCAGTTTCGGGACAAACTATGGCTACACCTTC; CDR3 protein: CASSFGTNYGYTF; D gene: .; J gene: TRBJ1-2; clone size: .; V gene: TRBV6-5
CDR3 DNA: TGCGCCAGCAGCTCCCCGGGGGGCAGTAACACCGGGGAGCTGTTTTTT; CDR3 protein: CASSSPGGSNTGELFF; D gene: .; J gene: TRBJ2-2; clone size: .; V gene: TRBV5-1